These 5 T cell receptor beta chains share one sample of origin, sequenced in a study of cytomegalovirus exposure and HLA in healthy donors. Assay: immunoSEQ multiplex PCR; the TCRdb copy retains only in-frame clones and omits some. The sample holds under 110,000 clones, approximately 90% seen once. Sequencing was performed on PBMCs. These TCRs come from a woman under 30 in good health and CMV-seropositive.

The count of this clone is one. The genes are TRBV18 and TRBJ2-7, with TRBD1 matching 7 bases. The V gene's germline CDR1 is KGHSH and CDR2 LQKENI. This CDR3 is built from 15 residues. Trimming at V came to 6 bases and at J to 6 bases, leaving 14 bases not matched to a gene. Here the CDR3 reads CASSLRQGTIIEQYF. The CDR3 DNA sequence: TGTGCCAGCTCCCTTAGACAGGGAACCATCATCGAGCAGTACTTC.

The CDR3 DNA is TGTGCCAGCAAGCGGGGGGGCCAAGAGACCCAGTACTTC. It translates to CASKRGGQETQYF. V is TRBV2 and J is TRBJ2-5; 10 bases line up with TRBD2. The CDR3 is 13 amino acids. Germline values: CDR1 SNHLY, CDR2 FYNNEI. V lost 7 bases and J lost 1; bases outside the gene matches: 0.

The V call is TRBV27, the J call TRBJ2-3; perhaps TRBD2 as D (6 bases). The CDR3 is 17 amino acids. V lost 0 bases, J lost 0 bases, and 13 bases lay in between. Germline CDR1 is MNHEY and CDR2 is SMNVEV (reference sequence). CDR3 nucleotide sequence: TGTGCCAGCAGTTTATCGGCGGGAACCCTTAGCACAGATACGCAGTATTTT. Translated, it gives CASSLSAGTLSTDTQYF.

This rearrangement joins TRBV28 to TRBJ2-7; D is unclear. Germline V gives CDR1 MDHEN, CDR2 SYDVKM. The CDR3 consists of 14 residues. Deletions cut 3 bases from V and 0 bases from J, with 9 bases between. This chain's CDR3 is CASSLFLDSYEQYV. CDR3 in DNA: TGTGCCAGCAGTTTGTTCCTGGACTCCTACGAGCAGTACGTC.

The chain combines TRBV11-2 with TRBJ2-7; D is ambiguous. In germline, CDR1 is SGHAT, CDR2 FQNNGV. V shed 7 bases and J shed 0 bases, with 13 bases lying between them. CDR3 length: 14 amino acids. CDR3 DNA sequence: TGTGCCAGCACCGAAGCTGCGTACTCCTACGAGCAGTACTTC. Translated: CASTEAAYSYEQYF.